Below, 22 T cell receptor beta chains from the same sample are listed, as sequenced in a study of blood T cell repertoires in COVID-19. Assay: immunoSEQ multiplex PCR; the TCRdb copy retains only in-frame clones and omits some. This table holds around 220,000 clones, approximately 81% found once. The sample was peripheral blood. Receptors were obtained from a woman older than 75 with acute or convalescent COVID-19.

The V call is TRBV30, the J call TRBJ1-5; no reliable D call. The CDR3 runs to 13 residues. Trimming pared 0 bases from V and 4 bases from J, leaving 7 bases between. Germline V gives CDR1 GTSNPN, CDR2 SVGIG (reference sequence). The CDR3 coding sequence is TGTGCCTGGAGTGTAGCGGGGAATCAGCCCCAGCATTTT. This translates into CAWSVAGNQPQHF.

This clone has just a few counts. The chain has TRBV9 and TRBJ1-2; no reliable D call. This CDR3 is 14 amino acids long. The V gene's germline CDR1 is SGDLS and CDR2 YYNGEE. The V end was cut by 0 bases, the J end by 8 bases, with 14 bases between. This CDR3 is CASSVATDTWGYTF. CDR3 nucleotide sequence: TGTGCCAGCAGCGTAGCAACAGATACTTGGGGCTACACCTTC. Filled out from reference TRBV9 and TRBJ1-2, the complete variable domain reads DSGVTQTPKHLITATGQRVTLRCSPRSGDLSVYWYQQSLDQGLQFLIQYYNGEERAKGNILERFSAQQFPDLHSELNLSSLELGDSALYFCASSVATDTWGYTFGSGTRLTVV.

The CDR3 nucleotides are TGCGCCAGCAGCCCAGCACTAGCGGGAGCGGCAGATACGCAGTATTTT. Its protein product is CASSPALAGAADTQYF. The chain carries TRBV5-1 and TRBJ2-3, with 11 bases identical to TRBD2. The CDR3 is 16 residues long. Looked up from germline, CDR1 is SGHRS and CDR2 is YFSETQ. Losses at the gene ends were 4 bases for V and 4 bases for J; bases not matched to a gene: 8.

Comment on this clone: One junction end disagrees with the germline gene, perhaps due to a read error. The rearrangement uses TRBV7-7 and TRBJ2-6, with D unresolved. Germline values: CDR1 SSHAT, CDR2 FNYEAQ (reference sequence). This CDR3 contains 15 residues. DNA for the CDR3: TGTGCTAGCAGCCTCGACTCCTCTGGGGCCAACGTCCTGACTTTC. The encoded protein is CASSLDSSGANVLTF.

The CDR3 is CASTYAGGENTEAFF. Here the CDR3 DNA reads TGTGCCAGTACCTATGCCGGGGGTGAGAACACTGAAGCTTTCTTT. The chain combines TRBV19 with TRBJ1-1, with D possibly TRBD1 on 5 matching bases. Trimming removed 7 bases from V and 1 base from J, with 16 bases in between. The CDR3 extends over 15 amino acids. The germline V gene encodes CDR1 LNHDA and CDR2 SQIVND (reference sequence). The full variable domain, rest sourced from reference TRBV19 and TRBJ1-1, is DGGITQSPKYLFRKEGQNVTLSCEQNLNHDAMYWYRQDPGQGLRLIYYSQIVNDFQKGDIAEGYSVSREKKESFPLTVTSAQKNPTAFYLCASTYAGGENTEAFFGQGTRLTVV.

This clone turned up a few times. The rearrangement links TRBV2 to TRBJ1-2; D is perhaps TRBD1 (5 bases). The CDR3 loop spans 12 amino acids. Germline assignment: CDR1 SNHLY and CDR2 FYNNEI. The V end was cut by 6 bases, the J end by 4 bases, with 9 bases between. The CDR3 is CASRETVYGYTF. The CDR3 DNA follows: TGTGCCAGCAGAGAGACAGTCTATGGCTACACCTTC.

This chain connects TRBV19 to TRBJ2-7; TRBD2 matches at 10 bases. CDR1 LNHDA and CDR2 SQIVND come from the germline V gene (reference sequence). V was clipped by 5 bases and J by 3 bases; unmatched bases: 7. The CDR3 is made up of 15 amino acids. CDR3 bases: TGTGCCAGTAGTGCACTAGCGGGGATCCTCTACGAGCAGTACTTC. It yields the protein CASSALAGILYEQYF.

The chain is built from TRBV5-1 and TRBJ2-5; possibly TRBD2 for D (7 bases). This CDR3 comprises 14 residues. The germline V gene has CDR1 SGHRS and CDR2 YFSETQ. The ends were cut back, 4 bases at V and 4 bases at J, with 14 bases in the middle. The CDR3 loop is CASSPGGRPETQYF. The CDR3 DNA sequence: TGCGCCAGCAGCCCCGGGGGGCGACCAGAGACCCAGTACTTC.

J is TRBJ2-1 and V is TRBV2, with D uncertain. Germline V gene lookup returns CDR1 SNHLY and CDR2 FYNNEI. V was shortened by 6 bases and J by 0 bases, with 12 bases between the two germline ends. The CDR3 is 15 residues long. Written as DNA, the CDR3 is TGTGCCAGCAGGAAGACTTTAAGCTCCTACAATGAGCAGTTCTTC. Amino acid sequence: CASRKTLSSYNEQFF.

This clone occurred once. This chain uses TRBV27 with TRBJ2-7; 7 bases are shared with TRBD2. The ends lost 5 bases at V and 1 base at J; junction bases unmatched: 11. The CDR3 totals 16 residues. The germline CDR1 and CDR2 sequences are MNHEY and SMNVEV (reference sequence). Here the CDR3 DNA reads TGTGCCAGCAGTGGTAGGCGAGCGGGGATATCCTACGAGCAGTACTTC. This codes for CASSGRRAGISYEQYF.

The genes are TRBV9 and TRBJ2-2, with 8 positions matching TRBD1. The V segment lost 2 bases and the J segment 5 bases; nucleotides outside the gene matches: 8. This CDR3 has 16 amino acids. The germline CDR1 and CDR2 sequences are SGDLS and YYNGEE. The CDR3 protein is CASSVDRGDRTGELFF. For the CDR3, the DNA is TGTGCCAGCAGCGTCGACAGGGGTGATCGGACCGGGGAGCTGTTTTTT.

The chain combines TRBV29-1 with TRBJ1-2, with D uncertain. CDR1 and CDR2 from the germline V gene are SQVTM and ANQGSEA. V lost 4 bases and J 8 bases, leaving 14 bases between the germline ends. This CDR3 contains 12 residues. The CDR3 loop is CSVVVTQEGYTF. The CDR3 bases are TGCAGCGTTGTGGTCACTCAAGAGGGCTACACCTTC.

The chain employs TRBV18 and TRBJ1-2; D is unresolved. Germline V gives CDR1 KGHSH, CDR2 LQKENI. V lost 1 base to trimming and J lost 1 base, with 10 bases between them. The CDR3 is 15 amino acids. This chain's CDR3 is CASSPRKDNNYGYTF. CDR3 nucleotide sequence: TGTGCCAGCTCACCACGGAAAGACAATAACTATGGCTACACCTTC.

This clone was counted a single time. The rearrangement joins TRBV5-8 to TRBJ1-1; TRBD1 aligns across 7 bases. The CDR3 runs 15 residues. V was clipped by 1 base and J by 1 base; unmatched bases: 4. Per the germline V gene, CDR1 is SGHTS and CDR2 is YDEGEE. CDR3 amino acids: CASSLLWTGNTEAFF. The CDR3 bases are TGTGCCAGCAGCTTGCTGTGGACAGGGAACACTGAAGCTTTCTTT.

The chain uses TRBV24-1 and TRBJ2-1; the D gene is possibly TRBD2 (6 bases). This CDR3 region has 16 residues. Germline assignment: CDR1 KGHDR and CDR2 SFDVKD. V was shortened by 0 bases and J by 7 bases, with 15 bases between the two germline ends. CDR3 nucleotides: TGTGCCACCAGTGATTTGCGAGGGGACTCTTTTAATGAGCAGTTCTTC. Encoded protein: CATSDLRGDSFNEQFF.

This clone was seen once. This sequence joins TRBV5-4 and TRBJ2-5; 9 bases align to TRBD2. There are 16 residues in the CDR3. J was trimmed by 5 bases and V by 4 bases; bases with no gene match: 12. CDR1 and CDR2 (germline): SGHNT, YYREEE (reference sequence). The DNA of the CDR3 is TGTGCCAGCAGCACTAGGACTAGCGTGGATGGGGAGACCCAGTACTTC. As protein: CASSTRTSVDGETQYF.

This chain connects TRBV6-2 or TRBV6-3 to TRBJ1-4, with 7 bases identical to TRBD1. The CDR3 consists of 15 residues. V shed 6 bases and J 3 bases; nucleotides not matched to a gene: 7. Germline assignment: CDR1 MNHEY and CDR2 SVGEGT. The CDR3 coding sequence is TGTGCCAGCAGCCAACAGGGGTTGCCTAATGAAAAACTGTTTTTT. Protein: CASSQQGLPNEKLFF.

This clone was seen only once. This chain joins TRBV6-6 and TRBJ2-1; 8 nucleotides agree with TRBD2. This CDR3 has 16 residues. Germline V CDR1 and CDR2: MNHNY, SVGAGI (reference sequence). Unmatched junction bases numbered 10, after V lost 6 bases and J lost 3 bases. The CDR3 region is CASSLRGGEYYNEQFF. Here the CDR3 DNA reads TGTGCCAGCAGCTTACGGGGGGGCGAGTACTACAATGAGCAGTTCTTC.

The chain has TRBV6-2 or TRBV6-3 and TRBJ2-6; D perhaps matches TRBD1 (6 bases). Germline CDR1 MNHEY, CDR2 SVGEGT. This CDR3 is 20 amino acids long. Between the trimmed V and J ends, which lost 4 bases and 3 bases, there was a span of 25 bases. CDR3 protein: CASSSTQGSSPFGGANVLTF. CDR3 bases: TGTGCCAGCAGTTCGACACAGGGTTCGAGTCCCTTCGGTGGGGCCAACGTCCTGACTTTC.

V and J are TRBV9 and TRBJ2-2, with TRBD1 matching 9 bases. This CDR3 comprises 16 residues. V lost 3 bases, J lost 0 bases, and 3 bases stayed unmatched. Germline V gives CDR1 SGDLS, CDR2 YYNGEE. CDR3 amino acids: CASSGGQGANTGELFF. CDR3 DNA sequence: TGTGCCAGCAGCGGGGGACAGGGAGCGAACACCGGGGAGCTGTTTTTT.

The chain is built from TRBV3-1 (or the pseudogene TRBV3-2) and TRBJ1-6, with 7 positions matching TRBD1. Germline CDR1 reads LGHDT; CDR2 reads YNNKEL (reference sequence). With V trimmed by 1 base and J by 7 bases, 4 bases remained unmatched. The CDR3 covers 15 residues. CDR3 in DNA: TGTGCCAGCAGCCAAGGGGGGACAGCAAATTCACCCCTCCACTTT. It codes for CASSQGGTANSPLHF.

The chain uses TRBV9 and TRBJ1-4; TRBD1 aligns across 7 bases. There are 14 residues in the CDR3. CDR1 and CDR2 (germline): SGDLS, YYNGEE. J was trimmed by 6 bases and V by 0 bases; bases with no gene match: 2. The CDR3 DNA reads TGTGCCAGCAGCGTAGCAGGGGGTGATGAAAAACTGTTTTTT. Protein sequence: CASSVAGGDEKLFF. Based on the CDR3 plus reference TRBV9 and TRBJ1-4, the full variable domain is DSGVTQTPKHLITATGQRVTLRCSPRSGDLSVYWYQQSLDQGLQFLIQYYNGEERAKGNILERFSAQQFPDLHSELNLSSLELGDSALYFCASSVAGGDEKLFFGSGTQLSVL.